One and the same sample provided the 31 T cell receptor beta chains below, sequenced in a study of cytomegalovirus exposure and HLA in healthy donors. Primers: 60 Vbeta forward and 13 Jbeta reverse. Clones were sequenced by immunoSEQ multiplex PCR, and TCRdb holds only the in-frame ones, with some missing. Here the sample spans 150,000 to 200,000 clones, about four fifths being singletons. Sequencing was carried out using PBMCs. The receptor set was obtained from a girl between 10 and 17 years old in good health and CMV-seropositive.

The V gene is TRBV10-1, the J gene TRBJ1-1; TRBD1 might be the D (6 bases). The V end was cut by 6 bases, the J end by 2 bases, with 7 bases between. This CDR3 comprises 12 residues. CDR1 and CDR2 from the germline V gene are WNHNN and SYGVQD (reference sequence). The CDR3 DNA sequence: TGCGCCAGCAGGGGACAAAACACTGAAGCTTTCTTT. This translates into CASRGQNTEAFF.

The rearrangement links TRBV6-6 to TRBJ2-7; possible D gene TRBD1, 6 bases. CDR1 is MNHNY and CDR2 is SVGAGI in the germline V gene (reference sequence). The CDR3 runs to 14 residues. V was trimmed by 2 bases and J by 3 bases, leaving 11 bases between them. This CDR3 is CASSYLQDSYEQYF. DNA for the CDR3: TGTGCCAGCAGTTACCTGCAGGACAGCTACGAGCAGTACTTC.

This clone appeared once. The chain is built from TRBV9 and TRBJ2-7, with a weak D call TRBD1 (5 bases). V was clipped by 0 bases and J by 1 base, with 11 bases between them. Germline loops: CDR1 SGDLS, CDR2 YYNGEE. CDR3 size: 15 residues. This CDR3 is CASSVGGDRSYEQYF. The CDR3 DNA sequence: TGTGCCAGCAGCGTAGGTGGTGACAGATCCTACGAGCAGTACTTC.

The J gene is TRBJ2-5, the V gene TRBV10-1, with D possibly matching TRBD1 (6 bases). Germline CDR1 and CDR2: WNHNN and SYGVQD (reference sequence). The V end lost 7 bases, the J end lost 5 bases, and 17 bases lay between the germline ends. The CDR3 is 14 residues long. This chain's CDR3 is CASKVIGQPETQYF. The CDR3 bases are TGCGCCAGCAAGGTCATCGGACAGCCCGAGACCCAGTACTTC.

The V and J genes are TRBV30 and TRBJ2-7; 10 nucleotides line up with TRBD1. Trimming took 3 bases from V and 11 from J; bases not matched to a gene: 7. Germline lookup yields CDR1 GTSNPN and CDR2 SVGIG (reference sequence). CDR3 length: 12 amino acids. CDR3 sequence reads: CAWRTGGVLEYF. CDR3 nucleotides: TGTGCCTGGAGGACAGGGGGCGTTTTGGAGTACTTC.

The chain has TRBV6-5 and TRBJ2-7; D perhaps matches TRBD2 (5 bases). Germline loops: CDR1 MNHEY, CDR2 SVGAGI. The CDR3 has 14 amino acids. Trimming cost V 6 bases and J 5 bases, with 17 bases left between them. CDR3 in DNA: TGTGCCAGCAGCCCCGGGGTGTGGGCGAACGAGCAGTACTTC. It is translated as CASSPGVWANEQYF.

This chain connects TRBV7-9 to TRBJ2-7; TRBD1 matches 8 bases. CDR1 SEHNR and CDR2 FQNEAQ come from the germline V gene (reference sequence). There are 14 residues in the CDR3. The V and J ends lost 5 bases and 2 bases, in that order; junction bases with no gene match: 5. CDR3 nucleotides: TGTGCCAGCAGCGACGGACAGGGAACCTACGAGCAGTACTTC. This gives the protein CASSDGQGTYEQYF.

V gene TRBV7-6 combines with J gene TRBJ2-1; weak D call: TRBD1 (7 bases). V was cut by 1 base and J by 2 bases, with 9 bases left in between. The germline CDR1 and CDR2 sequences are SGHVS and FNYEAQ. CDR3 length equals 15 residues. Here the CDR3 reads CASSLGRGAYNEQFF. CDR3 in DNA: TGTGCCAGCAGCTTAGGCAGGGGGGCCTACAATGAGCAGTTCTTC.

This chain links TRBV6-5 with TRBJ1-2; D might be TRBD1 (6 bases). V was pared by 4 bases and J by 6 bases, with 15 bases between. This CDR3 region has 14 residues. The germline CDR1 and CDR2 sequences are MNHEY and SVGAGI. CDR3 DNA sequence: TGTGCCAGCAGTTTAGGGGGAGGGAGGAATGGCTACACCTTC. Translation: CASSLGGGRNGYTF.

This clone was counted only a few times. The gene calls are TRBV25-1 and TRBJ1-1; no definite D call. The V gene lost 3 bases and the J gene lost 7 bases, with 12 bases spanning the gap. Germline-derived CDR1 and CDR2 are MGHDK and SYGVNS. The CDR3 sequence is 13 residues long. The CDR3 reads CASSDMIVSEAFF. The CDR3 coding sequence is TGTGCCAGCAGTGACATGATCGTGAGTGAAGCTTTCTTT. Complete variable domain (other parts from reference TRBV25-1 and TRBJ1-1): EADIYQTPRYLVIGTGKKITLECSQTMGHDKMYWYQQDPGMELHLIHYSYGVNSTEKGDLSSESTVSRIRTEHFPLTLESARPSHTSQYLCASSDMIVSEAFFGQGTRLTVV.

The chain combines TRBV6-5 with TRBJ1-1; D ambiguous. The CDR3 contains 16 residues. Trimming stripped 0 bases from V and 1 base from J, with 12 bases between. In germline, CDR1 is MNHEY, CDR2 SVGAGI. This CDR3 reads CASSYSAVYGNTEAFF. CDR3 coding DNA: TGTGCCAGCAGTTACTCAGCCGTGTACGGGAACACTGAAGCTTTCTTT.

The chain joins TRBV28 to TRBJ2-1, with TRBD2 identical over 9 bases. The CDR3 has 15 residues. The germline V gene encodes CDR1 MDHEN and CDR2 SYDVKM. V shed 6 bases, J shed 2 bases, and the junction held 5 bases outside the gene matches. DNA for the CDR3: TGTGCCAGCAGCCACAGACTAGCGGCCTACAATGAGCAGTTCTTC. This sequence encodes CASSHRLAAYNEQFF.

This clone was counted only a few times. This chain connects TRBV5-6 to TRBJ1-1; D call uncertain. V was shortened by 2 bases and J by 2 bases, with 7 bases between the two germline ends. CDR3 length: 13 amino acids. From germline, CDR1 is SGHDT and CDR2 YYEEEE. The CDR3 spells CASSFIQNTEAFF. Written as DNA, the CDR3 is TGTGCCAGCAGCTTCATCCAAAACACTGAAGCTTTCTTT. The variable domain in full, with the rest retrieved from reference TRBV5-6 and TRBJ1-1, is DAGVTQSPTHLIKTRGQQVTLRCSPKSGHDTVSWYQQALGQGPQFIFQYYEEEERQRGNFPDRFSGHQFPNYSSELNVNALLLGDSALYLCASSFIQNTEAFFGQGTRLTVV.

The chain combines TRBV7-9 with TRBJ2-7, with D possibly being TRBD2 (6 bases). Germline-derived CDR1 and CDR2 are SEHNR and FQNEAQ (reference sequence). Trimming removed 1 base from V and 4 bases from J, with 11 bases in between. This CDR3 comprises 14 residues. Here the CDR3 reads CASSLGAGMYEQYF. The CDR3 DNA reads as TGTGCCAGCAGCTTAGGAGCGGGTATGTACGAGCAGTACTTC.

The chain recombines TRBV7-8 with TRBJ2-1; 9 bases fit TRBD1. This CDR3 has 15 residues. The germline V gene encodes CDR1 SGHVS and CDR2 FQNEAQ. V was clipped by 1 base and J by 10 bases; unmatched bases: 8. The chain's CDR3 is CASSLGTGAVVEQFF. DNA of the CDR3: TGTGCCAGCAGCTTAGGGACAGGGGCCGTAGTGGAGCAGTTCTTC.

The chain employs TRBV30 and TRBJ2-1, with 8 bases that match TRBD2. This CDR3 comprises 15 residues. J gave up 3 bases and V 4 bases, and 8 bases lay outside the gene matches. Germline CDR1 and CDR2: GTSNPN and SVGIG (reference sequence). The chain's CDR3 is CAWTDGGDFYNEQFF. The CDR3 nucleotides read TGTGCCTGGACGGACGGGGGGGATTTCTACAATGAGCAGTTCTTC.

V gene TRBV12-5 combines with J gene TRBJ1-2, with TRBD1 identical over 9 bases. V lost 6 bases, J lost 3 bases, and 5 bases stayed unmatched. Germline V gene sequence: CDR1 LGHNT, CDR2 FRNRAP. This CDR3 contains 14 residues. CDR3 bases: TGTGCTAGTGGGGGGACAGGGACCCACTATGGCTACACCTTC. This translates into CASGGTGTHYGYTF.

J is TRBJ2-2 and V is TRBV4-1; 7 positions agree with TRBD2. Germline trimming cut 9 bases from V and 3 bases from J; bases unmatched to any gene: 13. The CDR3 spans 16 residues. CDR1 and CDR2 from the germline V gene are MGHRA and YSYEKL. CDR3 coding DNA: TGCGCCAGTTACCCATGGGGGAGGGCTGACACCGGGGAGCTGTTTTTT. Encoded protein: CASYPWGRADTGELFF.

V gene TRBV7-2 combines with J gene TRBJ2-7; 12 positions match TRBD2. The trim removed 5 bases at V and 0 bases at J, leaving 8 bases unmatched. This CDR3 is built from 17 residues. Germline lookup yields CDR1 SGHTA and CDR2 FQGNSA. The CDR3 sequence: CASSIRLAGESSYEQYF. CDR3 DNA: TGTGCCAGCAGCATACGACTAGCGGGGGAGAGCTCCTACGAGCAGTACTTC.

In its sample, this clone was seen once. The chain employs TRBV19 and TRBJ1-4, with 8 bases that match TRBD1. The CDR3 covers 19 residues. J lost 0 bases, V lost 4 bases, and 13 bases had no gene match. Germline loops: CDR1 LNHDA, CDR2 SQIVND (reference sequence). CDR3 coding DNA: TGTGCCAGTAGTACCGGAAAGGGACAGGCTTTTGCAACTAATGAAAAACTGTTTTTT. The encoded protein is CASSTGKGQAFATNEKLFF.

On this clone: Distinct nucleotide sequences in the sample also encode this CDR3. The chain recombines TRBV28 with TRBJ2-2; 10 bases are a match to TRBD2. Looked up from germline, CDR1 is MDHEN and CDR2 is SYDVKM. After removal of 4 bases from V and 3 bases from J, the junction contained 8 bases not matched to a gene. CDR3 length: 17 residues. The chain's CDR3 is CASSSRTSGGYTGELFF. Written as DNA, the CDR3 is TGTGCCAGCAGTTCCCGGACTAGCGGAGGATACACCGGGGAGCTGTTTTTT.

The CDR3 DNA reads TGCAGCATAGTGGACAGGGGGGCCAAAAACATTCAGTACTTC. Translation: CSIVDRGAKNIQYF. This chain connects TRBV29-1 to TRBJ2-4, with 10 bases identical to TRBD1. The CDR3 has 14 amino acids. CDR1 and CDR2 (germline): SQVTM, ANQGSEA. With V trimmed by 8 bases and J by 1 base, 5 bases remained unmatched.

This clone appeared a single time. The CDR3 DNA follows: TGCGCCAGCAGTGACGGGCTAGCGGGAGGAGGCAATGAGCAGTTCTTC. This codes for CASSDGLAGGGNEQFF. The rearrangement joins TRBV10-1 to TRBJ2-1, with 11 positions matching TRBD2. The junction had 7 bases not matched to a gene; V was cut back by 3 bases and J by 6 bases. Germline V CDR1 and CDR2: WNHNN, SYGVQD (reference sequence). CDR3 length: 16 amino acids.

The J gene is TRBJ1-2, the V gene TRBV5-1, with 7 nucleotides matching TRBD1. The J segment lost 6 bases and the V segment lost 4 bases, leaving 15 bases of the junction unmatched. This CDR3 region has 16 residues. Germline assignment: CDR1 SGHRS and CDR2 YFSETQ. The CDR3: CASSPNPGTVDDGYTF. The CDR3, as DNA: TGCGCCAGCAGCCCGAACCCCGGGACAGTGGATGATGGCTACACCTTC. Looking up the rest from reference TRBV5-1 and TRBJ1-2 gives the full variable domain: KAGVTQTPRYLIKTRGQQVTLSCSPISGHRSVSWYQQTPGQGLQFLFEYFSETQRNKGNFPGRFSGRQFSNSRSEMNVSTLELGDSALYLCASSPNPGTVDDGYTFGSGTRLTVV.

The chain joins TRBV5-1 to TRBJ2-1; D remains unclear. The CDR3 covers 13 residues. Germline V gene sequence: CDR1 SGHRS, CDR2 YFSETQ. Trimming pared 2 bases from V and 0 bases from J, leaving 3 bases between. The DNA of the CDR3 is TGCGCCAGCAGCTTCTTCTCCTACAATGAGCAGTTCTTC. This codes for CASSFFSYNEQFF.

V usage is TRBV20-1 and J usage is TRBJ2-3; tentative D call: TRBD2 (6 bases). Germline CDR1 reads DFQATT; CDR2 reads SNEGSKA (reference sequence). The CDR3 consists of 11 residues. The V end was cut by 6 bases, the J end by 8 bases, with 12 bases between. The DNA for the CDR3 is TGCAGTGCCACGAGGGGAGGTACGCAGTATTTT. Its protein is CSATRGGTQYF.

The chain recombines TRBV4-1 with TRBJ2-5, with TRBD1 matching 7 bases. CDR3 length equals 19 residues. The germline V gene encodes CDR1 MGHRA and CDR2 YSYEKL. The J segment lost 4 bases and the V segment lost 0 bases, leaving 17 bases of the junction unmatched. DNA for the CDR3: TGCGCCAGCAGCCAAGAACCGGTGTGGGGCAGGGGGTTTCGAGAGACCCAGTACTTC. This sequence encodes CASSQEPVWGRGFRETQYF.

This CDR3 is CASSLNQTGLNTEAFF. In nucleotides, the CDR3 is TGTGCCAGCAGCTTAAACCAGACAGGGTTGAACACTGAAGCTTTCTTT. The chain uses TRBV7-3 and TRBJ1-1, with TRBD1 identical over 7 bases. CDR1 and CDR2 from the germline V gene are SGHTA and FQGTGA. Trimming at V came to 1 base and at J to 0 bases, leaving 5 bases not matched to a gene. This CDR3 is built from 16 residues.

This clone has more than one count but fewer than ten. The V and J genes are TRBV28 and TRBJ2-7; no definite D call. V dropped 6 bases and J dropped 0 bases, with 3 bases sitting between them. The CDR3 contains 11 residues. The germline V gene has CDR1 MDHEN and CDR2 SYDVKM. CDR3 residues: CASRHSYEQYF. The CDR3 region has the DNA TGTGCCAGCAGACACTCCTACGAGCAGTACTTC. The whole variable domain, remainder taken from reference TRBV28 and TRBJ2-7, is DVKVTQSSRYLVKRTGEKVFLECVQDMDHENMFWYRQDPGLGLRLIYFSYDVKMKEKGDIPEGYSVSREKKERFSLILESASTNQTSMYLCASRHSYEQYFGPGTRLTVT.

This clone was picked up a small number of times. The chain employs TRBV4-1 and TRBJ1-5; D may be TRBD1 (5 bases). The CDR3 totals 15 residues. The V end lost 0 bases, the J end lost 8 bases, and 14 bases lay between the germline ends. CDR1 and CDR2 (germline): MGHRA, YSYEKL. The chain's CDR3 is CASSQDGPWGEPQHF. CDR3 nucleotides: TGCGCCAGCAGCCAAGATGGGCCCTGGGGGGAGCCCCAGCATTTT.

V gene TRBV29-1 combines with J gene TRBJ2-3; D is undetermined. The CDR3 length is 16 residues. Trimming removed 7 bases at V and 1 base at J, with 21 bases between. Per the germline V gene, CDR1 is SQVTM and CDR2 is ANQGSEA. The CDR3 here is CSAFGSKAGGTDTQYF. The CDR3 nucleotides are TGCAGCGCCTTTGGTTCGAAGGCTGGAGGCACAGATACGCAGTATTTT.